A selection of T cell receptor beta chains follows, all from one sample in a study of T-cell reconstitution after alpha-beta-depleted transplantation in children. TCRdb analysed the PCR reads with MiXCR anew, one entry per CDR3 protein. The sample yields about 980,000 distinct CDR3 sequences, about 29% seen once. The sequencing used PBMCs, mostly from graft donor cells, collected 360 days after TCRalphabeta/CD19-depleted stem cell transplant. Receptors originate from a boy in the first two years of life who had a stem cell transplant for SCID, so the T cells may come from the graft donor. CDR3s leave out the opening cysteine and the closing phenylalanine or tryptophan. A D gene is named only where the DNA matches it firmly.

J: TRBJ2-2; D: -; V: TRBV15; CDR3: ATSNWVNTGELF
J: TRBJ1-5; D: -; V: TRBV20-1; CDR3: SVCKPQH
J: TRBJ2-1; D: -; V: TRBV12-3/TRBV12-4; CDR3: ASSSPWGEQF
J: TRBJ1-1; D: -; V: TRBV3-1; CDR3: ASSQVLETEAF
J: TRBJ2-7; D: -; V: TRBV6-5; CDR3: ASSYSSPGVSYEQY
J: TRBJ2-3; D: -; V: TRBV20-1; CDR3: SARGSPQRTDTQY
J: TRBJ2-2; D: TRBD1; V: TRBV4-1; CDR3: ASSRLDRDGPGELF
J: TRBJ2-5; D: TRBD1; V: TRBV11-2; CDR3: ASSLTRTGGQETQY
J: TRBJ2-3; D: TRBD2; V: TRBV27; CDR3: ASSLSGGFFTDTQY
J: TRBJ2-5; D: TRBD2; V: TRBV7-2; CDR3: ASEVGGRPGRETQY
J: TRBJ2-2; D: -; V: TRBV5-1; CDR3: ASSLQVGGELF
J: TRBJ2-4; D: -; V: TRBV20-1; CDR3: SASSAWDSGWGNIQY
J: TRBJ2-3; D: TRBD2; V: TRBV28; CDR3: ASIPLAGGRDTQY
J: TRBJ2-7; D: -; V: TRBV29-1; CDR3: SVAQAPLLYEQY
J: TRBJ2-2; D: TRBD2; V: TRBV11-2; CDR3: ASSRNIRLAGTPNTGELF
J: TRBJ2-3; D: -; V: TRBV3-1; CDR3: ASSLQRSVDTQY
J: TRBJ2-7; D: TRBD1; V: TRBV28; CDR3: ASSPQGQGVVPEQY
J: TRBJ1-2; D: -; V: TRBV30; CDR3: AWSMVFGYGYT
J: TRBJ1-4; D: -; V: TRBV20-1; CDR3: SALGNSHRSSNEKLF
J: TRBJ2-7; D: -; V: TRBV19; CDR3: ASSMGSSYEQY
J: TRBJ2-2; D: -; V: TRBV15; CDR3: ATSPTDSFYTGELF
J: TRBJ2-3; D: -; V: TRBV19; CDR3: ASRPLDSSFPSTDTQY
J: TRBJ2-4; D: TRBD1; V: TRBV7-9; CDR3: ASSSPGQGKNIQY
J: TRBJ2-7; D: -; V: TRBV6-2/TRBV6-3; CDR3: ASRRWGSSYEQY
J: TRBJ1-1; D: -; V: TRBV12-3/TRBV12-4; CDR3: ASSLGKQGPNTEAF
J: TRBJ2-4; D: TRBD2; V: TRBV28; CDR3: ASSSSATGGNIQY
J: TRBJ2-1; D: -; V: TRBV20-1; CDR3: SARPAFTLRDEQF
J: TRBJ2-5; D: -; V: TRBV12-3/TRBV12-4; CDR3: ASSRHTTQETQY
J: TRBJ2-7; D: -; V: TRBV18; CDR3: ASSPWKGDEQY
J: TRBJ1-2; D: -; V: TRBV7-9; CDR3: ASSLVSGDYGYT
J: TRBJ1-5; D: -; V: TRBV12-3/TRBV12-4; CDR3: ASSLSLGNQPQH
J: TRBJ2-2; D: -; V: TRBV27; CDR3: ASSLHTGELF
J: TRBJ2-7; D: -; V: TRBV5-1; CDR3: ASSSWPGYVYEQY
J: TRBJ2-2; D: -; V: TRBV28; CDR3: ASTQGGLGTGELF
J: TRBJ2-2; D: -; V: TRBV4-3; CDR3: ASSQPAYTGELF
J: TRBJ1-4; D: -; V: TRBV5-4; CDR3: ASSLRPGLINEKLF
J: TRBJ2-6; D: -; V: TRBV5-1; CDR3: ASSFGEGGSSGANVLT
J: TRBJ2-6; D: -; V: TRBV20-1; CDR3: SARGTAPSGANVLT
J: TRBJ2-5; D: TRBD1; V: TRBV12-3/TRBV12-4; CDR3: ASTHTGVGETQY
J: TRBJ1-2; D: -; V: TRBV10-3; CDR3: AISESVWSYGYT
J: TRBJ2-2; D: -; V: TRBV28; CDR3: ASRPWTPRSGELF
J: TRBJ2-7; D: -; V: TRBV19; CDR3: ATKEGVGYEQY
J: TRBJ2-5; D: TRBD1; V: TRBV20-1; CDR3: SARVRGRLETQY
J: TRBJ1-1; D: -; V: TRBV12-3/TRBV12-4; CDR3: ASSSNSKPYTEAF
J: TRBJ1-6; D: TRBD1; V: TRBV7-9; CDR3: ASSEDRGWGYSPLH
J: TRBJ1-1; D: -; V: TRBV6-6; CDR3: ASVGQAGTEAF
J: TRBJ2-7; D: -; V: TRBV13; CDR3: ASSFRLGGEQY
J: TRBJ2-3; D: TRBD1; V: TRBV3-1; CDR3: ASSHYSRGDRGTGGLVDTQY
J: TRBJ2-1; D: TRBD2; V: TRBV12-5; CDR3: ASGSSGGEQF
J: TRBJ1-5; D: -; V: TRBV18; CDR3: ASSPGLGPSNQPQH
J: TRBJ2-7; D: TRBD2; V: TRBV20-1; CDR3: SATLAGGPFLGYEQY
J: TRBJ2-7; D: TRBD1; V: TRBV7-9; CDR3: ASSLYDRGGEQY
J: TRBJ2-3; D: -; V: TRBV7-9; CDR3: ASSSPGASTDTQY
J: TRBJ1-2; D: -; V: TRBV4-3; CDR3: ASSQGGKIGYT
J: TRBJ2-6; D: -; V: TRBV12-3/TRBV12-4; CDR3: ASSFGRAGGRGANVLT